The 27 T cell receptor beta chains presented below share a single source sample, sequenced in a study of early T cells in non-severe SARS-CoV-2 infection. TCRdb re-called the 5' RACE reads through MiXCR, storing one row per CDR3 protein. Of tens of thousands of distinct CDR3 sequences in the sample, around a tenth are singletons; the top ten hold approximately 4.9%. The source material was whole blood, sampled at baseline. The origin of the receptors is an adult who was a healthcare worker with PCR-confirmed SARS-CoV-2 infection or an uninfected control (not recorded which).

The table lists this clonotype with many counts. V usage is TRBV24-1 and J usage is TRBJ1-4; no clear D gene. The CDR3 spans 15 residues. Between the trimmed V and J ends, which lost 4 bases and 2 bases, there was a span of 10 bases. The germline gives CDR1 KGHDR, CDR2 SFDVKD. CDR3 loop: CATSEGGLTNEKLFF. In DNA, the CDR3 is TGTGCCACCAGTGAAGGAGGACTGACTAATGAAAAACTGTTTTTT.

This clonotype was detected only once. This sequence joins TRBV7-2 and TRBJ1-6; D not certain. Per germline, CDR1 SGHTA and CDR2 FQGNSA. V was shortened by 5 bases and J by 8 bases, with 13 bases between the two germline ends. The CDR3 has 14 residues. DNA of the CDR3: TGTGCCAGCAGCCCTCGGCTTCAGTATTCACCCCTCCACTTT. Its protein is CASSPRLQYSPLHF.

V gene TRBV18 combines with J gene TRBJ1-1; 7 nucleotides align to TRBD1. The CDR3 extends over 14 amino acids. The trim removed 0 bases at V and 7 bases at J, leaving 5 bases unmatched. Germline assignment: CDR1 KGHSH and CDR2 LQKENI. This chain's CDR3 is CASSPPTRDSEAFF. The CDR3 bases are TGTGCCAGCTCACCACCGACTAGGGACAGTGAAGCTTTCTTT. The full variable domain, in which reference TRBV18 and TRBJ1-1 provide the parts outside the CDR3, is NAGVMQNPRHLVRRRGQEARLRCSPMKGHSHVYWYRQLPEEGLKFMVYLQKENIIDESGMPKERFSAEFPKEGPSILRIQQVVRGDSAAYFCASSPPTRDSEAFFGQGTRLTVV.

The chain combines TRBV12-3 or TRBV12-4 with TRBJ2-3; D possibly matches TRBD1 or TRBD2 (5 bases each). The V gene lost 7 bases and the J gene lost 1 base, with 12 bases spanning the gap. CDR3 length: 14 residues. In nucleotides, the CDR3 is TGTGCCAGCACCAACCCGGGACGCACAGATACGCAGTATTTT. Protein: CASTNPGRTDTQYF.

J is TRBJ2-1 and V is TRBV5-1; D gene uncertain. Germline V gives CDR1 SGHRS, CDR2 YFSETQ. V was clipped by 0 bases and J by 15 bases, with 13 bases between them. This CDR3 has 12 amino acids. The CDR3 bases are TGCGCCAGCAGCTTGGGTTTGGACCGGACGTTCTTC. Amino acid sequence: CASSLGLDRTFF.

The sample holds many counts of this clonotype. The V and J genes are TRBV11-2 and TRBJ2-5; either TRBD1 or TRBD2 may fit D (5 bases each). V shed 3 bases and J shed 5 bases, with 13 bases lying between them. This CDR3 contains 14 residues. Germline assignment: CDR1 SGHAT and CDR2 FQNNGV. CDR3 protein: CASSLRGLGETQYF. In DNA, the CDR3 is TGTGCCAGCAGCTTGAGGGGTCTTGGGGAGACCCAGTACTTC.

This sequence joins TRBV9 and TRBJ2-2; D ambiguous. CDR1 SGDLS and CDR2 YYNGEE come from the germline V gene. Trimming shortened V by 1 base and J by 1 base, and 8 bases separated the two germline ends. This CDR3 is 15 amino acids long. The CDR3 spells CASSVLLQNTGELFF. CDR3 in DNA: TGTGCCAGCAGCGTACTCCTACAGAACACCGGGGAGCTGTTTTTT.

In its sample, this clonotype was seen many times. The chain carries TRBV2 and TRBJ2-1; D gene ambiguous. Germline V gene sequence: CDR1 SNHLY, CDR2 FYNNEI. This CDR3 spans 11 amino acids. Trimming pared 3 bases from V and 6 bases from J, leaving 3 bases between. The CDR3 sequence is CASSEVNEQFF. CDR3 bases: TGTGCCAGCAGTGAGGTCAATGAGCAGTTCTTC.

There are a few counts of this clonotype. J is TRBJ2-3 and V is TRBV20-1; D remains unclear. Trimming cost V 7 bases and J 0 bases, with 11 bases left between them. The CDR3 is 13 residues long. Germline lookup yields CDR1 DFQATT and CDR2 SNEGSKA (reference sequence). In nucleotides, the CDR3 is TGCAGTGTTACGACAACTAGCACAGATACGCAGTATTTT. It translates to CSVTTTSTDTQYF.

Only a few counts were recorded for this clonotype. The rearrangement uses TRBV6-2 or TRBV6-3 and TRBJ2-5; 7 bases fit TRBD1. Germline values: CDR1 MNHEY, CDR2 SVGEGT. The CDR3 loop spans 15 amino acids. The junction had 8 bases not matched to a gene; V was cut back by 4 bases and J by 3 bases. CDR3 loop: CASSWPHGTEETQYF. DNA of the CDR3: TGTGCCAGCAGTTGGCCCCACGGGACAGAAGAGACCCAGTACTTC.

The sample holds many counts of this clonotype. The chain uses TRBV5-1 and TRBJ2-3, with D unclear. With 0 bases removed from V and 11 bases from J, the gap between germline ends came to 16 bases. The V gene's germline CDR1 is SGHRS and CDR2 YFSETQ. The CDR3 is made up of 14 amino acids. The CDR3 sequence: CASSLGSSILEQYF. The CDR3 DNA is TGCGCCAGCAGCTTGGGAAGCAGCATCCTGGAGCAGTATTTT.

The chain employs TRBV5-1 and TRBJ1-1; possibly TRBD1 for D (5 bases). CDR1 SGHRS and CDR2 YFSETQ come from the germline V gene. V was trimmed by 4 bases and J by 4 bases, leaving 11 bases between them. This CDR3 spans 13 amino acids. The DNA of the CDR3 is TGCGCCAGCAGCCCTCTTACAGGCACTGAAGCTTTCTTT. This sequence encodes CASSPLTGTEAFF.

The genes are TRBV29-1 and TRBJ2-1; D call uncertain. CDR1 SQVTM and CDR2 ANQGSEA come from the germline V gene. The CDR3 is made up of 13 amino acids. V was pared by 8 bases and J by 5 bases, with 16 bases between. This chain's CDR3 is CSTSLSIHNEQFF. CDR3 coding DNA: TGCAGCACTTCACTTAGCATCCACAATGAGCAGTTCTTC.

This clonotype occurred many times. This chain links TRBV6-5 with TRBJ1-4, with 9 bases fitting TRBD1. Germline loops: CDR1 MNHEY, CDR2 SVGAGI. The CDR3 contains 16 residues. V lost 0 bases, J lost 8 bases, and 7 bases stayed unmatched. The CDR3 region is CASSYSGQGWDEKLFF. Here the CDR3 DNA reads TGTGCCAGCAGTTACTCGGGACAGGGTTGGGACGAAAAACTGTTTTTT.

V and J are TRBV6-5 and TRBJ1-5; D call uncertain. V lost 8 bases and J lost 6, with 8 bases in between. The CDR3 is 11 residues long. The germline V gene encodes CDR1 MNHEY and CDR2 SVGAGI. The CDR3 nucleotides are TGTGCCAGCGGACCCAGTCAGCCCCAGCATTTT. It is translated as CASGPSQPQHF.

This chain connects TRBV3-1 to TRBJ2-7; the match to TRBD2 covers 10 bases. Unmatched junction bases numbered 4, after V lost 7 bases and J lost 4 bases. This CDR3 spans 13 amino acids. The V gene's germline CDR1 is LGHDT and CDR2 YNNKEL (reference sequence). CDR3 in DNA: TGTGCCAGCAAACGAGCGGGGGGGTACGAGCAGTACTTC. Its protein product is CASKRAGGYEQYF.

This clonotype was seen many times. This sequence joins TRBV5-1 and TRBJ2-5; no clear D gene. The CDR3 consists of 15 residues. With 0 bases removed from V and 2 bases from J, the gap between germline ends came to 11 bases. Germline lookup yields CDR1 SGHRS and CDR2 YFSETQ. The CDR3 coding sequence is TGCGCCAGCAGCTTGGTGGGGTCAGATCAAGAGACCCAGTACTTC. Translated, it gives CASSLVGSDQETQYF.

The CDR3, as DNA: TGTGCCAGCAGCTCGGGACTAGCGGGAGGGAACTACGAGCAGTACTTC. It specifies CASSSGLAGGNYEQYF. The chain combines TRBV11-2 with TRBJ2-7, with 16 nucleotides matching TRBD2. The V segment lost 4 bases and the J segment 3 bases; nucleotides outside the gene matches: 3. The CDR3 is 16 residues long. The germline V gene encodes CDR1 SGHAT and CDR2 FQNNGV.

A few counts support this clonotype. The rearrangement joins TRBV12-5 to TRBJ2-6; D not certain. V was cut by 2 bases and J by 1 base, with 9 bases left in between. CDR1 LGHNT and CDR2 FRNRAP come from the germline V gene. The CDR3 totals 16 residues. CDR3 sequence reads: CASGLSPASGANVLTF. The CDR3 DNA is TGTGCTAGTGGTTTGAGTCCGGCTTCTGGGGCCAACGTCCTGACTTTC.

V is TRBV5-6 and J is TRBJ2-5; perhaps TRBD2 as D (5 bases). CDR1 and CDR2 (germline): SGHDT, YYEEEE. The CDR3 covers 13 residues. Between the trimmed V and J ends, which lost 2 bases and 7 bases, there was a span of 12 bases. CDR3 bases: TGTGCCAGCAGCTTTCGCCTTGCGGGGACCCAGTACTTC. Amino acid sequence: CASSFRLAGTQYF.

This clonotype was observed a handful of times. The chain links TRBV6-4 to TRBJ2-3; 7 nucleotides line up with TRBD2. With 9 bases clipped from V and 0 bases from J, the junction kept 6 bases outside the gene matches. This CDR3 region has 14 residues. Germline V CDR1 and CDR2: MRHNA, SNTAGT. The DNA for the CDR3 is TGTGCCAGTCCGCTGCGGGGGAGCACAGATACGCAGTATTTT. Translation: CASPLRGSTDTQYF.

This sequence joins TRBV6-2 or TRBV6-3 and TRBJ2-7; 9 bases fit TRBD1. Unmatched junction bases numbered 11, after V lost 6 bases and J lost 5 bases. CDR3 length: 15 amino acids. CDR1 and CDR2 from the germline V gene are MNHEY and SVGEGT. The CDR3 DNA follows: TGTGCCAGCAGCAAGCTCGGGACAGGGCGGAACGAGCAGTACTTC. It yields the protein CASSKLGTGRNEQYF.

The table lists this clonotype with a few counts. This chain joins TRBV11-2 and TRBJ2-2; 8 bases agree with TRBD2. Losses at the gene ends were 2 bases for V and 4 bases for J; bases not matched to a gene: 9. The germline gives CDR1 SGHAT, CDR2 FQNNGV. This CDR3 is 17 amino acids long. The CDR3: CASSLYSAGGATGELFF. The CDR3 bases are TGTGCCAGCAGCTTATATTCCGCGGGAGGTGCCACCGGGGAGCTGTTTTTT.

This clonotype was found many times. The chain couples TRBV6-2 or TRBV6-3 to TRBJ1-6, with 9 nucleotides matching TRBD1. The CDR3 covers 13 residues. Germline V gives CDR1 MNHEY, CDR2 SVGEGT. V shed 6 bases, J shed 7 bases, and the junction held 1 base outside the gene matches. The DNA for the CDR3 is TGTGCCAGCAGCGGACAGGGGAATTCACCCCTCCACTTT. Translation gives CASSGQGNSPLHF.

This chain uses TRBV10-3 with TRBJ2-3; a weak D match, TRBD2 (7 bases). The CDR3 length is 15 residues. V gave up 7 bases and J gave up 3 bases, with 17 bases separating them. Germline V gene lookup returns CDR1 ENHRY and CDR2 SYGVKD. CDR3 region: CAIIRGGLSTDTQYF. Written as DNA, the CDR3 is TGTGCCATCATAAGGGGGGGTCTATCGACAGATACGCAGTATTTT.

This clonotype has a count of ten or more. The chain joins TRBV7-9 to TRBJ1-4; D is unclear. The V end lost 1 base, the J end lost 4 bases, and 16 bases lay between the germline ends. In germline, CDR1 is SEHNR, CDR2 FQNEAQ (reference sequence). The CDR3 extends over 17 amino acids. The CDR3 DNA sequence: TGTGCCAGCAGCTTAGAGAACAGTCAAAAGGGTAATGAAAAACTGTTTTTT. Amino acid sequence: CASSLENSQKGNEKLFF.

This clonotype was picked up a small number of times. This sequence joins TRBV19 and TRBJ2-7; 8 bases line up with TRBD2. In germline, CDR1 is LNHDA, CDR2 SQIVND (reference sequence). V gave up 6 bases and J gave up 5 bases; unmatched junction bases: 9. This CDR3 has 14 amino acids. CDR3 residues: CASSRAGGSHEQYF. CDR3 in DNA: TGTGCCAGTAGCCGGGCGGGGGGAAGCCACGAGCAGTACTTC. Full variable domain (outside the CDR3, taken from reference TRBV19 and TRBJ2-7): DGGITQSPKYLFRKEGQNVTLSCEQNLNHDAMYWYRQDPGQGLRLIYYSQIVNDFQKGDIAEGYSVSREKKESFPLTVTSAQKNPTAFYLCASSRAGGSHEQYFGPGTRLTVT.